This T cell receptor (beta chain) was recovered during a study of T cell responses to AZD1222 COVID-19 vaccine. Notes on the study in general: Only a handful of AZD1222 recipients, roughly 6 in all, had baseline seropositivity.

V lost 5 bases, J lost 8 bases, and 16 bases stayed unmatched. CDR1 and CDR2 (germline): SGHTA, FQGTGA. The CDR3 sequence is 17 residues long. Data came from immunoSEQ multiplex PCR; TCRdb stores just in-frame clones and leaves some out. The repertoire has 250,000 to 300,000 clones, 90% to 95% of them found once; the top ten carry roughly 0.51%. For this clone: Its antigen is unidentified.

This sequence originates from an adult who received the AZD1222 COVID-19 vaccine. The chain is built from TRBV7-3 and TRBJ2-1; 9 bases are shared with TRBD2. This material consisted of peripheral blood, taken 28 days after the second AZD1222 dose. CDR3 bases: TGTGCCAGCAGCCAATGGGCGGGAGGGCCCGCGGTGGATGAGCAGTTCTTC. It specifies CASSQWAGGPAVDEQFF.